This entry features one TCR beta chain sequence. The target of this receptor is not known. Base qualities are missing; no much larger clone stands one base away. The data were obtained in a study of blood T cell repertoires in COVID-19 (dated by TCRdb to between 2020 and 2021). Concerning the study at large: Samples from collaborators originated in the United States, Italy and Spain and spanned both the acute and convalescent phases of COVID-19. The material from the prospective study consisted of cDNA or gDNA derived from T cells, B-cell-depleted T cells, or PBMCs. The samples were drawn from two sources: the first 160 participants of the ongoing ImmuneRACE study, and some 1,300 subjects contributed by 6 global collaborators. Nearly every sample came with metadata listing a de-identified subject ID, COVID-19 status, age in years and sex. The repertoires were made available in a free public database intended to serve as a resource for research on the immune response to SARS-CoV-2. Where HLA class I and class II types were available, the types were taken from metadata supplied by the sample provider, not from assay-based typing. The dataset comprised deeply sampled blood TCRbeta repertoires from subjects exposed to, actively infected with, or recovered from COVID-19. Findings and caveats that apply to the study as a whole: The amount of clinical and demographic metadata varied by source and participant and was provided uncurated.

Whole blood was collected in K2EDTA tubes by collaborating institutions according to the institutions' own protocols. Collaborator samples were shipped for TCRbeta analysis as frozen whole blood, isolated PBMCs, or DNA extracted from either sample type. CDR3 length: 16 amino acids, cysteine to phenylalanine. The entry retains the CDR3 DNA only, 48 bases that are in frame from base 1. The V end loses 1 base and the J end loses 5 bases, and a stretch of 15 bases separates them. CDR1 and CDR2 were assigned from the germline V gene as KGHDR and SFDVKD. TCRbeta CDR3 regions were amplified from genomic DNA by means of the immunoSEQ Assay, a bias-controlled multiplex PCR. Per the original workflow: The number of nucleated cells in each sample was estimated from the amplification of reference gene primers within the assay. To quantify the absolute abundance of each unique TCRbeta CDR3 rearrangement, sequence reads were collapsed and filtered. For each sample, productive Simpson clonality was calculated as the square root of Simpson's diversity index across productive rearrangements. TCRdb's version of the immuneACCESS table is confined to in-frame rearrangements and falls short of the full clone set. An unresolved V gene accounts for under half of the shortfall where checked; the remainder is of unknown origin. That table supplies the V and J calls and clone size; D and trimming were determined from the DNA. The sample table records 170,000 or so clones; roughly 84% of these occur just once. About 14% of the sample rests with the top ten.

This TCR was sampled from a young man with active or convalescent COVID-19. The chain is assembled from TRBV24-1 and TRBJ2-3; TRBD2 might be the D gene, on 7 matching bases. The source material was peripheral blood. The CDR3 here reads CATSDFGGRGRDTQYF. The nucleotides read TGTGCCACCAGTGATTTTGGGGGGCGCGGGAGAGATACGCAGTATTTT.